Here is one T cell receptor beta chain with its context. This clonotype was counted only a few times. Its recognized antigen is unknown. One base away there is no much larger clone; base qualities are not given. V drops 6 bases and J drops 5 bases, leaving 12 bases in between. Looking up the germline V gene yields CDR1 ENHRY and CDR2 SYGVKD. Including the terminal cysteine and phenylalanine, the CDR3 comprises 13 residues. Only the CDR3 DNA stays, 39 bases, in frame from base 1. The listed sequencing device is Illumina NovaSeq 6000. Using 5'RACE with constant-segment primers, TCRalpha and TCRbeta cDNA libraries were constructed, with sample barcodes and unique molecular identifiers added in the process. RNA was extracted from every sample with Trizol reagent. The libraries were amplified in two PCR steps, and the second step added a second sample barcode and Illumina TruSeq adapters. The libraries were sequenced on an Illumina NovaSeq using 2 x 150 bp paired-end reads. On the study's bioinformatics: With migec v1.2.7, reads were demultiplexed and then collapsed into UMI-guided consensus sequences. With mixcr v2.1.11, UMI consensuses were aligned to TRA and TRB V and J templates and assembled into clonotypes. A clonotype was counted as expanded or contracted only if both edgeR and NoisET called the change significant, with noise models trained on biological replicates. For edgeR calls, the thresholds were a false discovery rate-adjusted p below 0.01 and a log2 fold-change of 1. PCA with hierarchical clustering of max-normalized trajectories of the 1000 most abundant clonotypes was used as exploratory dynamics analysis. Separately sequenced CD4+ and CD8+ repertoires were used to assign the CD4 or CD8 phenotype of responding clones. TCRdb reran the public reads through fastp at Q25 and MiXCR, keeping productive beta chains. Under each unique CDR3 protein, matching rows form one entry showing the most common genes and DNA. These V and J calls rely on TCRdb rather than the paper's analysis. The sample table records about 140,000 distinct CDR3 sequences; around 15% of these occur just once. Jointly, the top ten make up 13% to 15% of the sample.

These data originate in a study of T-cell memory formation after mild COVID-19 (dated by TCRdb to about 2021). Regarding the research as a whole: TCR sequence clusters from the two donors were largely donor specific. In a couple of donors, T-cell clones that expanded and contracted after mild COVID-19 were tracked by sequencing TCRalpha and TCRbeta repertoires over time. The cohort comprised two young, previously healthy adult volunteers, one female and one male.

PBMCs were isolated by Ficoll-Paque density gradient centrifugation. General conclusions and limits of the study: Clones that contracted from day 15 to 85 showed balanced CD4/CD8 phenotypes, whereas a second wave of clones that expanded from day 15 to 37 leaned towards CD4+. Contracting CD4+ clones were found mainly in CM and EM memory subsets, while CD8+ clones were enriched in EMRA. The detection of some responding clones in pre-infection memory suggests that pre-existing cross-reactive memory T cells joined the SARS-CoV-2 response. SARS-CoV-2 specificity of the second-wave clones peaking on day 37 was not confirmed. Only a couple of mild cases were covered by the study, and larger cohorts that include severe cases with pre-infection samples were considered necessary.

The rearrangement joined TRBV10-3 to TRBJ2-3; TRBD1 might be the D gene, on 6 matching bases. The TCR comes from an adult woman who had mild COVID-19 (a few samples of this study predate the infection). The sample titles of this study are shuffled in the database, so cell type and time point are left out; the donor was told from shared clones. Sequenced sample: PBMCs or a T cell subset sorted from them (not recorded which). The nucleotides read TGTGCCATCAGCAATACACAGGGAGATACGCAGTATTTT. It translates to CAISNTQGDTQYF.